Here is one TCR beta chain with its context. The antigen is undetermined. Trimming pared 6 bases from V and 3 bases from J, leaving 9 bases between. Germline CDR1 and CDR2: MDHEN and SYDVKM. The CDR3 has 12 amino acids. The source of the sample is a study of early T cells in non-severe SARS-CoV-2 infection. Looking at the study overall: RNA in bulk from unsorted whole blood was sequenced, and chains were unpaired. Whole-study findings and limits: CD4 and private specificities were missed by VDJdb matching, which favored anti-spike CD8 responses.

Unique molecular identifiers were attached to individual cDNA molecules. TCRdb re-analysed the 5' RACE reads in MiXCR, keeping a single row per CDR3 protein. The sample holds more than 80,000 distinct CDR3 sequences, around 16% seen once. The receptor's source is an adult who was a healthcare worker with PCR-confirmed SARS-CoV-2 infection or an uninfected control (not recorded which). The chain employs TRBV28 and TRBJ2-7; D perhaps matches TRBD1 (6 bases). The sequenced sample was whole blood. The CDR3 DNA follows: TGTGCCAGCAGGCCAGGGGACTACGAGCAGTACTTC. It translates to CASRPGDYEQYF.